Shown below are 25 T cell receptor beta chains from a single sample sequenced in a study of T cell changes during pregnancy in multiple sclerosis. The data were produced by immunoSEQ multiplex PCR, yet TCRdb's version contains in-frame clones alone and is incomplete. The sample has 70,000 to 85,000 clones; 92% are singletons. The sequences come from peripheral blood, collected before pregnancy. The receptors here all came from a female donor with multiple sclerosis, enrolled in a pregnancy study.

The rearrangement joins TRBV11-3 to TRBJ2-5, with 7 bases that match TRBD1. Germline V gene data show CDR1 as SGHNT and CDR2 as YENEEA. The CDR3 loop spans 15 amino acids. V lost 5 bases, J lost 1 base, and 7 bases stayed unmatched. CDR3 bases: TGTGCCAGCAGCCACCGCCGGGACAGCCAAGAGACCCAGTACTTC. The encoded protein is CASSHRRDSQETQYF.

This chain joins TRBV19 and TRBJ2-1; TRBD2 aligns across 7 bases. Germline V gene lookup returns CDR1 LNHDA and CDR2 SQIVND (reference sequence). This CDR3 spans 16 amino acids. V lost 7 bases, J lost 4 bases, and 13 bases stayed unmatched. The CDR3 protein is CASILGRSGDYNEQFF. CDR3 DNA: TGTGCCAGTATCCTGGGGAGGAGCGGGGATTACAATGAGCAGTTCTTC.

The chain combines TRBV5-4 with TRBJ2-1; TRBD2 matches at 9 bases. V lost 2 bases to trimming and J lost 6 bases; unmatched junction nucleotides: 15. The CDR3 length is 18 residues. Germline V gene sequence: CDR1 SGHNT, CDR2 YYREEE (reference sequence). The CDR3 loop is CASSLSYRLAGAGNEQFF. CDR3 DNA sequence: TGTGCCAGCAGCTTAAGTTATCGGTTAGCGGGGGCCGGCAATGAGCAGTTCTTC.

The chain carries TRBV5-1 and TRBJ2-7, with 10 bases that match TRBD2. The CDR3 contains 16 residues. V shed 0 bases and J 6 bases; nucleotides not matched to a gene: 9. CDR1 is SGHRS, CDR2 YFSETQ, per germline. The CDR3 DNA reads TGCGCCAGCAGCTTGGCCACGAGCGGGGGGGCCGGCGAGCAGTACTTC. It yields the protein CASSLATSGGAGEQYF.

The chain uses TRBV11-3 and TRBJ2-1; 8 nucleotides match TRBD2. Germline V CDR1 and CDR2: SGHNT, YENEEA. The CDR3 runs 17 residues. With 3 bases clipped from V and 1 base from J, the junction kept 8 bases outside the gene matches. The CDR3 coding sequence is TGTGCCAGCAGCTTTTTAGCTAGCGGGCGGTCCTACAATGAGCAGTTCTTC. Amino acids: CASSFLASGRSYNEQFF.

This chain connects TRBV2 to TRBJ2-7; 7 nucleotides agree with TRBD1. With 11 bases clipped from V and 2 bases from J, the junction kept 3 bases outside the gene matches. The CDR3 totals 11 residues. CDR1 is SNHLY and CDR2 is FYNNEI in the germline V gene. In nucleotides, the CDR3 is TGTGCCGGTGGACAGGCCTACGAGCAGTACTTC. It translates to CAGGQAYEQYF.

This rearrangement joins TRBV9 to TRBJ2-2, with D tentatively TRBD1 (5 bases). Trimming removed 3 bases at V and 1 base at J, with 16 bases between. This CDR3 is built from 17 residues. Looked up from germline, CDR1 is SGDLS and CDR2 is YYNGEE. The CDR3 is CASSAQGVSGNTGELFF. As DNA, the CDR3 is TGTGCCAGCAGCGCCCAGGGTGTGTCCGGGAACACCGGGGAGCTGTTTTTT.

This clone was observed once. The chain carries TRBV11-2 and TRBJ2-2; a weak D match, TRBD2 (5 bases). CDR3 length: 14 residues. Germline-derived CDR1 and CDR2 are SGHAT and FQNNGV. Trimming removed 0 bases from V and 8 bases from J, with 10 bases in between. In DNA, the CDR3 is TGTGCCAGCAGCTTAGATCGGGGTATAGGGGAGCTGTTTTTT. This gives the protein CASSLDRGIGELFF.

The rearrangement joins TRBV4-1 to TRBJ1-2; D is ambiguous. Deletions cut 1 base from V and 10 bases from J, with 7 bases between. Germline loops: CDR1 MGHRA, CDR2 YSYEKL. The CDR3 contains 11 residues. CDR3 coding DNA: TGCGCCAGCAGCCAAGGGGCAGTCTACACCTTC. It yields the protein CASSQGAVYTF.

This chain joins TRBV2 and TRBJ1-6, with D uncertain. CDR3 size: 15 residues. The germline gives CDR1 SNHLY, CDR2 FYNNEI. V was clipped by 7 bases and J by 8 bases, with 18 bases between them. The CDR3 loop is CASTRTFKTDSPLHF. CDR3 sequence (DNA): TGTGCCAGCACCCGTACCTTTAAAACGGATTCACCCCTCCACTTT.

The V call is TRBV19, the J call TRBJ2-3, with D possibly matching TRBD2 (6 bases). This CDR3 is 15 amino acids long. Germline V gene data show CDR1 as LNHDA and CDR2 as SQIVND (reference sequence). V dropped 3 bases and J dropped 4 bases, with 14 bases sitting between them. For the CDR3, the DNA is TGTGCCAGTAGTATTTCGGGGGTTGGGGCAGATACGCAGTATTTT. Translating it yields CASSISGVGADTQYF.

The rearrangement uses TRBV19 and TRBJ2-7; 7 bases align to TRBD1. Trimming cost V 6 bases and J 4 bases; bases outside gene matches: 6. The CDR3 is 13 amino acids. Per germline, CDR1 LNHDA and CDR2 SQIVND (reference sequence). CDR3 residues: CASRGQSRYEQYF. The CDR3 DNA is TGTGCCAGTAGGGGACAGTCCCGGTACGAGCAGTACTTC.

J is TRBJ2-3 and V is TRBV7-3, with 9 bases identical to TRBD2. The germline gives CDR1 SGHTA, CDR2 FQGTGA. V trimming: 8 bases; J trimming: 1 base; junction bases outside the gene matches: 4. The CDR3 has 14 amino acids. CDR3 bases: TGTGCCAGCGGCGGCGGGGGGGGCACAGATACGCAGTATTTT. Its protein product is CASGGGGGTDTQYF.

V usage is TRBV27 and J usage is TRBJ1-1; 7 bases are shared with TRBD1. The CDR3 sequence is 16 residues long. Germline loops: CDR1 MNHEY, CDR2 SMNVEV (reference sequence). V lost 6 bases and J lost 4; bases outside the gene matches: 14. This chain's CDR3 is CASRTTGYGVVTEAFF. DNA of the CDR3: TGTGCCAGCAGGACGACAGGGTATGGAGTAGTCACTGAAGCTTTCTTT.

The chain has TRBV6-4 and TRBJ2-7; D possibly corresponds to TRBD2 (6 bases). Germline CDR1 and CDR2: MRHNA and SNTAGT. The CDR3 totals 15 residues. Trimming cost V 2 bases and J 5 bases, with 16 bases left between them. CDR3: CASSDRRRVPHEQYF. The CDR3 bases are TGTGCCAGCAGTGACAGGAGGAGGGTCCCCCACGAGCAGTACTTC.

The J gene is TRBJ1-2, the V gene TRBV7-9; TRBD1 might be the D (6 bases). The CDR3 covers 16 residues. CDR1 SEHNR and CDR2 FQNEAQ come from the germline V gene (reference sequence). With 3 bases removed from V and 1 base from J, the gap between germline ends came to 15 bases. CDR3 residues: CASSFYGDTLNYGYTF. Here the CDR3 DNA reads TGTGCCAGCAGCTTCTATGGGGACACTCTTAACTATGGCTACACCTTC.

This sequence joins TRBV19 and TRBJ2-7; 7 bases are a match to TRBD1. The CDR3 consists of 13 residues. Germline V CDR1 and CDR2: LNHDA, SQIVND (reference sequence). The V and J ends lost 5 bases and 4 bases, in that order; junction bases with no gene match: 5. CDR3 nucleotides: TGTGCCAGTAGTTCCGGGACAGTATACGAGCAGTACTTC. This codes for CASSSGTVYEQYF.

The CDR3 region has the DNA TGTGCCAGCACTTTGACTCTGAACACTGAAGCTTTCTTT. Translating gives CASTLTLNTEAFF. The V and J genes are TRBV2 and TRBJ1-1, with no clear D. The CDR3 has 13 amino acids. Germline CDR1 reads SNHLY; CDR2 reads FYNNEI. The V end was cut by 7 bases, the J end by 0 bases, with 9 bases between.

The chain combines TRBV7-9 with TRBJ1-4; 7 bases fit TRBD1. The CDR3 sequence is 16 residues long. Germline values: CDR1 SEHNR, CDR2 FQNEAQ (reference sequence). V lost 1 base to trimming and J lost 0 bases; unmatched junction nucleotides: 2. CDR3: CASSLEGTATNEKLFF. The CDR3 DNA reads TGTGCCAGCAGCTTAGAGGGGACAGCAACTAATGAAAAACTGTTTTTT.

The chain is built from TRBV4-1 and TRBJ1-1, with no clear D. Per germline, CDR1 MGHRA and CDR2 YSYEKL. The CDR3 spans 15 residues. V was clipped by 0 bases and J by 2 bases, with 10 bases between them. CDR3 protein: CASSQDLAENTEAFF. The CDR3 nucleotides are TGCGCCAGCAGCCAAGATTTAGCGGAAAACACTGAAGCTTTCTTT.

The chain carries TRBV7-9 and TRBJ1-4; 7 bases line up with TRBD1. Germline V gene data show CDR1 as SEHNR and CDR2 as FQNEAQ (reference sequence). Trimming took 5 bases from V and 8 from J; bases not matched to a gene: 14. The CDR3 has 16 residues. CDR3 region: CASSPRGGIIKEKLFF. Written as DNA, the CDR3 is TGTGCCAGCAGCCCCAGAGGGGGCATTATAAAGGAAAAACTGTTTTTT.

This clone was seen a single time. The chain's CDR3 is CASKPGDRVNEQFF. CDR3 sequence (DNA): TGTGCCAGTAAACCCGGCGACAGGGTCAATGAGCAGTTCTTC. V usage is TRBV19 and J usage is TRBJ2-1, with 7 bases that match TRBD1. CDR1 is LNHDA, CDR2 SQIVND, per germline (reference sequence). CDR3 length: 14 residues. Germline trimming cut 7 bases from V and 6 bases from J; bases unmatched to any gene: 9.

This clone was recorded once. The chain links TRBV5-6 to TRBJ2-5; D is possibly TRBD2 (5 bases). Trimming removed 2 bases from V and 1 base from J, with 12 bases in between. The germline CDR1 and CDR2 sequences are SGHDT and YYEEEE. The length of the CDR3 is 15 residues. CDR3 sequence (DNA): TGTGCCAGCAGCTTAAGTGGGAGAGGCCAAGAGACCCAGTACTTC. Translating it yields CASSLSGRGQETQYF.

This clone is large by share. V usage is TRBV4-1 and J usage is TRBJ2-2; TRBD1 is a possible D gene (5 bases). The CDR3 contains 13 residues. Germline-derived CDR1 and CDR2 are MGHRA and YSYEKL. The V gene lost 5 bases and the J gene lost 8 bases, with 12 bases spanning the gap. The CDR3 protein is CASSFAGQGELFF. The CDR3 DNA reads TGCGCCAGCAGCTTTGCAGGGCAAGGGGAGCTGTTTTTT.

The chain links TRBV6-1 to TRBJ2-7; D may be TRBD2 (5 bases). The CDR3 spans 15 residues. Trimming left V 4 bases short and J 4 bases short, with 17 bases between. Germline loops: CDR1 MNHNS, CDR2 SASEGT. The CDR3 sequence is CASSVSRTRNYEQYF. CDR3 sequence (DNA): TGTGCCAGCAGTGTAAGCCGGACTCGTAATTACGAGCAGTACTTC.